This T cell receptor beta chain was documented in a study of beta chain features in type 1 diabetes. Researchers reported sorting CD4+ naive, central memory, regulatory and stem cell-like memory cells via CD45RO/CCR7/CD25/CD127/CD95/CD27. Purities over 98% were achieved in all sorted populations. The CDR3 runs 15 residues. From germline, CDR1 is SEHNR and CDR2 FQNEAQ (reference sequence). With 2 bases removed from V and 11 bases from J, the gap between germline ends came to 21 bases. Reverse transcription of all isolated RNA meant that expressed TCRB transcripts were sequenced. Assay used: immunoSEQ multiplex PCR; TCRdb lists only in-frame clones, some missing. Among 110,000 to 150,000 clones listed, less than 9% were seen once.

The rearrangement links TRBV7-9 to TRBJ1-1; D is undetermined. The origin of this receptor is a young woman in good health. Material for sequencing was central memory CD4+ T cells from blood. DNA for the CDR3: TGTGCCAGCAGCTTATTCGGCGAATCCGACTCTCGGGCTTTCTTT. It yields the protein CASSLFGESDSRAFF.